The source of this TCR beta chain is a study of shared clonotypes between healthy human individuals. For the study at large: The people who gave samples were a couple of women and a few men aged 18 to 49.

Notes on the study in general: Rarefaction gave evidence that sorted-subset sequencing remained incomplete despite large depth.

Repertoires were generated with immunoSEQ multiplex PCR, while TCRdb's copy carries only in-frame clones and drops some. In the table there are about a million clones, around four fifths of which are singletons. Concerning this clone: What it recognizes is unknown.

This CDR3 comprises 15 residues. CDR1 MNHEY and CDR2 SVGAGI come from the germline V gene. The V gene lost 6 bases and the J gene lost 2 bases, with 14 bases spanning the gap. The chain couples TRBV6-5 to TRBJ1-5; TRBD1 is a possible D gene (6 bases). The origin of this receptor is a man aged 18 to 29 in good health. Sequencing was done on a sample of memory CD4+ T cells sorted from blood. Subset denoted: CD45RA-negative fraction. The CDR3 DNA follows: TGTGCCAGCAGCGCTACAGGGATTGGCAATCAGCCCCAGCATTTT. This gives the protein CASSATGIGNQPQHF.